Below, 11 T cell receptor beta chains from the same sample are listed, as sequenced in a study of blood T cell repertoires in COVID-19. Data came from immunoSEQ multiplex PCR; TCRdb stores just in-frame clones and leaves some out. The sample holds roughly 39,000 clones; more than 90% are singletons and the top ten take about 6%. Source material: peripheral blood. The receptors were sampled from a human donor in a cohort sampled during active COVID-19.

The rearrangement uses TRBV30 and TRBJ2-5; 7 positions match TRBD1. This CDR3 region has 13 residues. In germline, CDR1 is GTSNPN, CDR2 SVGIG (reference sequence). The junction had 4 bases not matched to a gene; V was cut back by 1 base and J by 5 bases. CDR3 DNA sequence: TGTGCCTGGAGTGAAGACAGGGTGGAGACCCAGTACTTC. Amino acids: CAWSEDRVETQYF.

This clone was found a few times. This sequence joins TRBV2 and TRBJ1-4; maybe TRBD1 (5 bases). The CDR3 spans 14 residues. With 3 bases removed from V and 8 bases from J, the gap between germline ends came to 13 bases. Germline CDR1 reads SNHLY; CDR2 reads FYNNEI. The CDR3 loop is CASSEFLGVEKLFF. The CDR3 bases are TGTGCCAGCAGTGAGTTTCTAGGGGTGGAAAAACTGTTTTTT. The complete variable domain, with remaining parts taken from reference TRBV2 and TRBJ1-4, reads EPEVTQTPSHQVTQMGQEVILRCVPISNHLYFYWYRQILGQKVEFLVSFYNNEISEKSEIFDDQFSVERPDGSNFTLKIRSTKLEDSAMYFCASSEFLGVEKLFFGSGTQLSVL.

The chain has TRBV6-2 or TRBV6-3 and TRBJ2-1, with a possible D match to TRBD2 (5 bases). V was cut by 6 bases and J by 5 bases, with 23 bases left in between. Germline values: CDR1 MNHEY, CDR2 SVGEGT. The CDR3 is made up of 17 amino acids. This CDR3 is CASSGGAVRRVHNEQFF. The CDR3 bases are TGTGCCAGCAGCGGAGGAGCAGTACGCCGGGTCCACAATGAGCAGTTCTTC.

V usage is TRBV4-3 and J usage is TRBJ2-3, with 12 bases lining up with TRBD2. CDR3 length: 16 amino acids. The ends lost 0 bases at V and 4 bases at J; junction bases unmatched: 2. Germline V lookup: CDR1 LGHNA, CDR2 YSLEER. CDR3 nucleotide sequence: TGCGCCAGCAGCCAAGATCTAGCGGGGGGGCCAGATACGCAGTATTTT. Residues: CASSQDLAGGPDTQYF.

The rearrangement links TRBV5-4 to TRBJ1-5; 8 bases line up with TRBD1. This CDR3 has 16 amino acids. CDR1 and CDR2 (germline): SGHNT, YYREEE (reference sequence). Trimming took 5 bases from V and 7 from J; bases not matched to a gene: 14. CDR3 sequence reads: CASSNLDRGRGQPQHF. The CDR3 DNA follows: TGTGCCAGCAGTAACCTAGACAGGGGCCGGGGACAGCCCCAGCATTTT.

The rearrangement joins TRBV11-2 to TRBJ1-4; D remains ambiguous. This CDR3 contains 14 residues. With 3 bases removed from V and 2 bases from J, the gap between germline ends came to 7 bases. CDR1 is SGHAT, CDR2 FQNNGV, per germline. The CDR3 region is CASSLRVTNEKLFF. The CDR3 DNA reads as TGTGCCAGCAGCTTGAGGGTGACTAATGAAAAACTGTTTTTT.

This chain links TRBV4-3 with TRBJ2-2; D is possibly TRBD1 (5 bases). Germline CDR1 LGHNA, CDR2 YSLEER. The CDR3 covers 18 residues. V was clipped by 0 bases and J by 1 base, with 15 bases between them. Here the CDR3 reads CASSQDMAGYLNTGELFF. In DNA, the CDR3 is TGCGCCAGCAGCCAAGATATGGCAGGGTACCTGAACACCGGGGAGCTGTTTTTT.

The chain links TRBV4-2 to TRBJ2-1, with 8 bases matching TRBD2. Per germline, CDR1 LGHNA and CDR2 YNFKEQ. There are 15 residues in the CDR3. V dropped 0 bases and J dropped 9; count of bases not matched to a gene: 7. CDR3 in amino acids: CASSQDNSGVREQFF. The CDR3 region has the DNA TGTGCCAGCAGCCAAGATAATAGCGGGGTACGTGAGCAGTTCTTC.

The rearrangement links TRBV7-2 to TRBJ2-7; D remains unclear. In germline, CDR1 is SGHTA, CDR2 FQGNSA. The germline V and J ends were trimmed by 1 base and 1 base, with 8 bases remaining between them. The CDR3 runs to 14 residues. This CDR3 reads CASSLDADSYEQYF. The CDR3 DNA follows: TGTGCCAGCAGCTTAGATGCAGATTCCTACGAGCAGTACTTC.

The chain joins TRBV7-2 to TRBJ1-2; D is possibly TRBD1 (5 bases). The CDR3 has 16 amino acids. The ends were cut back, 4 bases at V and 7 bases at J, with 22 bases in the middle. Germline CDR1 SGHTA, CDR2 FQGNSA. CDR3 DNA: TGTGCCAGCAGCTCCCGGGGAGGGGATTGTATTTGTGGCTACACCTTC. It specifies CASSSRGGDCICGYTF.

V is TRBV7-2 and J is TRBJ2-7; 13 bases agree with TRBD2. The CDR3 is made up of 17 amino acids. Germline V gene sequence: CDR1 SGHTA, CDR2 FQGNSA. V shed 1 base and J 7 bases; nucleotides not matched to a gene: 10. CDR3 in amino acids: CASSLGTSGGHHKEQYF. The CDR3 DNA follows: TGTGCCAGCAGCTTAGGGACTAGCGGGGGACACCACAAGGAGCAGTACTTC.